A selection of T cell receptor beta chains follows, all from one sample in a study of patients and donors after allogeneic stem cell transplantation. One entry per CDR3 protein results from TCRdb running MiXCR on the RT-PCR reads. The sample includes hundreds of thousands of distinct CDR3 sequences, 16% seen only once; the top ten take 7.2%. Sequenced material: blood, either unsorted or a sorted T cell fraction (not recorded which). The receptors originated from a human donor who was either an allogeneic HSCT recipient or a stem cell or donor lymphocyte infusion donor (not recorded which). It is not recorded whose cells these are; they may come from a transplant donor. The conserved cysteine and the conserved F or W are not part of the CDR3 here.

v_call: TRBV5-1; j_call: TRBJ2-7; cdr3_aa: ASRYTPSYEQY
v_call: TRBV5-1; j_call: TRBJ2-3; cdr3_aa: ASRLGAQDTQY
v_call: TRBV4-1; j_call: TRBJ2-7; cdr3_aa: ASSHPIDRGGSYEQY
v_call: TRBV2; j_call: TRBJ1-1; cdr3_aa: ASSPGQGGNTEAF
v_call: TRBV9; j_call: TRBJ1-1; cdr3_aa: ASSVRQGDNEAF
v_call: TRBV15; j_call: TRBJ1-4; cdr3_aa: ATSRDHLATNEKLF
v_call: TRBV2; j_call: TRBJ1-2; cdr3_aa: ASSRRDRVNDGYT
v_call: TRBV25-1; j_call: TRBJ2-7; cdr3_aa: ASSDLEGVVREQY
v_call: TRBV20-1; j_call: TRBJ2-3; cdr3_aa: SARAGPRRPDTQY
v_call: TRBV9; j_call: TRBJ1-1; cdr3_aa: ASSVEGGSTEAF
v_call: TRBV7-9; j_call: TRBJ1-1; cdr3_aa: ASSVNRVETEAF
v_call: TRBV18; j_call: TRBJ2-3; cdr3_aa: ASSPGPQGTYTQY
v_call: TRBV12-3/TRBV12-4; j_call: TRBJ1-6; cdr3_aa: ASSRRGVRNSPLH
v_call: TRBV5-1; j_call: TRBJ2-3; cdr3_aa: ASSLIGKNTDTQY
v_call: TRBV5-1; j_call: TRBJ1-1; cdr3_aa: ASSWTPDSLNTEAF
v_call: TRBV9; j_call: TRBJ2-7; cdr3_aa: ASSGVGGSYEQY
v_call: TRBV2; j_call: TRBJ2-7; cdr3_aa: ASSGQGRTYEQY
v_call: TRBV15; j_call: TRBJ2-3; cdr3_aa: ATSRHKEGTDTQY
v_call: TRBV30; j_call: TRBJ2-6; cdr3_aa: AWGTAGANVLT
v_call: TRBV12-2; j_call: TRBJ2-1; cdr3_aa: ASRQIRISGSSKNEQF
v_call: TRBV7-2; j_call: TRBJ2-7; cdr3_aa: ASSLRITGQGSYEQY
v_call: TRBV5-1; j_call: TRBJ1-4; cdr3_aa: ASSSFARSDGDRYEKLF
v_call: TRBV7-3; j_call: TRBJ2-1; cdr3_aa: ASSLRGIHNEQF
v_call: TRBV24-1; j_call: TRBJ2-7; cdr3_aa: GVAWTGDYNYEQY
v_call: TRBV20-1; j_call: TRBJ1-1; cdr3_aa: SAGHSTEAF
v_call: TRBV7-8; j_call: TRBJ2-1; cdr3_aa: ASSAKVGTSGRASYNEQF
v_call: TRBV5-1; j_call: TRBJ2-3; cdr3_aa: ASSLQSSVADTQY
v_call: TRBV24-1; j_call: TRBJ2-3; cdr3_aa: ATSSTSRTQY
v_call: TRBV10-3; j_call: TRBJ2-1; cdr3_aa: AIRGRAGGPDEQF